The source of this T cell receptor (beta chain) is a study of technical replicates of blood from a handful of donors (dated 2017 in TCRdb). V ends up 0 bases short and J 4 bases short, with an unmatched junction base count of 6. The CDR3 sequence holds 17 residues, the cysteine and phenylalanine included. Only CDR3 DNA is held: 51 bases, read in frame from base 1. The germline V gene provides CDR1 LGHNA and CDR2 YNFKEQ. Libraries came from the immunoSEQ multiplex PCR assay. In TCRdb, the immuneACCESS table is reduced to in-frame sequences with V and J assigned. These tables do not hold every clone; where another copy was compared, an unresolved V gene accounts for under half, and the others remain unexplained. The sample profile shows around 68,000 clones; nearly 98% of them were found once. The biggest ten clones account for more than 0.25% of the sample. Worth noting for this clone: Its antigen specificity is not known. The sample holds no much larger clone one base away, and base qualities are not on file.

Recombination linked TRBV4-2 to TRBJ2-3, and 11 junctional nucleotides match TRBD2. Material: T cells isolated from PBMCs. This sequence was found in a human donor in good health. The sequence in DNA is TGTGCCAGCAGCCAAGAAGGGCTAGCGGGAGGTTCAGATACGCAGTATTTT. This codes for CASSQEGLAGGSDTQYF.